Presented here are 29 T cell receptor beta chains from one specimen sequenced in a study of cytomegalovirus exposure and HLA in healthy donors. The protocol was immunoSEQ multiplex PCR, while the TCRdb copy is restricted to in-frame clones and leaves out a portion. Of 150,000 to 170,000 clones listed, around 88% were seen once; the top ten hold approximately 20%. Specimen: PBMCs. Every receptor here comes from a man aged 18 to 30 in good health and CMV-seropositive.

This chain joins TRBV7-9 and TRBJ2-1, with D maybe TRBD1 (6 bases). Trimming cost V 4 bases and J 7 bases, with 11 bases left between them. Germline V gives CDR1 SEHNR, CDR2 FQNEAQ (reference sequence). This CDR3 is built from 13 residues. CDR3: CASSWDTFNEQFF. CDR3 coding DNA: TGTGCCAGCAGCTGGGACACCTTTAATGAGCAGTTCTTC.

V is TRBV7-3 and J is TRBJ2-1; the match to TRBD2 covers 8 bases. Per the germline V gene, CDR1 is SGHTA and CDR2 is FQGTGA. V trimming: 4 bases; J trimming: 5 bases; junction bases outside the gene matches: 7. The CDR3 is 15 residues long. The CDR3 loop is CASSSRAGADNEQFF. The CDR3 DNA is TGTGCCAGCAGCTCTAGAGCGGGGGCTGACAATGAGCAGTTCTTC.

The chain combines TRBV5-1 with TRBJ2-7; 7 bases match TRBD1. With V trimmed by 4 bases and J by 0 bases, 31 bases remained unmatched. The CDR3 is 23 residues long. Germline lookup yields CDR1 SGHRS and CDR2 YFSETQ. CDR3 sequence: CASSRNPGQWWSHLPPISYEQYF. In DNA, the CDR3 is TGCGCCAGCAGCCGTAACCCGGGACAGTGGTGGAGCCATCTACCCCCTATCTCCTACGAGCAGTACTTC.

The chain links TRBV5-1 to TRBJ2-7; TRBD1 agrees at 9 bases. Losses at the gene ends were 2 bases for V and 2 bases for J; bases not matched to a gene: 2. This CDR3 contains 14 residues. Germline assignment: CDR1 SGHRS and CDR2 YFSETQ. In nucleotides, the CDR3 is TGCGCCAGCAGCTTCGACAGGGGGACCTACGAGCAGTACTTC. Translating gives CASSFDRGTYEQYF.

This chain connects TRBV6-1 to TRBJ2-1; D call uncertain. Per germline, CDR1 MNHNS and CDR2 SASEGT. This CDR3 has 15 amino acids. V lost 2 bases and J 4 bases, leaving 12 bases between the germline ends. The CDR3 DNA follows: TGTGCCAGCAGTGAAACACAGATAAGGTACAATGAGCAGTTCTTC. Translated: CASSETQIRYNEQFF.

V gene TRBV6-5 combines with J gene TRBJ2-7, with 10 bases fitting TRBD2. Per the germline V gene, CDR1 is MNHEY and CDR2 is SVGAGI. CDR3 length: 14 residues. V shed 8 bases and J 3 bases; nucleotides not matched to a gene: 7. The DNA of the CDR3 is TGTGCCAGCCGCCAGGGGACTAGCGTCTACGAGCAGTACTTC. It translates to CASRQGTSVYEQYF.

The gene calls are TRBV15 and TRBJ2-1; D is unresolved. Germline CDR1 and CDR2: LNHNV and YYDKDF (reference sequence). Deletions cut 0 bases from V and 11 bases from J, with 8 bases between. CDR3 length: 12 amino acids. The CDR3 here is CATSRDMGQQFF. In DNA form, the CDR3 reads TGTGCCACCAGCAGAGATATGGGCCAGCAGTTCTTC.

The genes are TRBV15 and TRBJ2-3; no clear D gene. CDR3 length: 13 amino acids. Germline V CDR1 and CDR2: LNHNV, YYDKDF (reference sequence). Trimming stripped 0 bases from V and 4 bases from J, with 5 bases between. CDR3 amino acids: CATSRDAPDTQYF. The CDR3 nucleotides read TGTGCCACCAGCAGAGATGCGCCAGATACGCAGTATTTT. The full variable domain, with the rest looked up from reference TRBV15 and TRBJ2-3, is DAMVIQNPRYQVTQFGKPVTLSCSQTLNHNVMYWYQQKSSQAPKLLFHYYDKDFNNEADTPDNFQSRRPNTSFCFLDIRSPGLGDTAMYLCATSRDAPDTQYFGPGTRLTVL.

CDR3 amino acids: CASSPAAGGHGELFF. The CDR3 nucleotides are TGTGCCAGCAGCCCTGCAGCGGGGGGTCACGGGGAGCTGTTTTTT. The chain carries TRBV11-3 and TRBJ2-2, with 9 bases that match TRBD2. Trimming removed 5 bases from V and 7 bases from J; junction bases left unmatched: 8. The CDR3 extends over 15 amino acids. Germline CDR1 SGHNT, CDR2 YENEEA. The full variable domain, with the rest looked up from reference TRBV11-3 and TRBJ2-2, is EAGVVQSPRYKIIEKKQPVAFWCNPISGHNTLYWYLQNLGQGPELLIRYENEEAVDDSQLPKDRFSAERLKGVDSTLKIQPAELGDSAVYLCASSPAAGGHGELFFGEGSRLTVL.

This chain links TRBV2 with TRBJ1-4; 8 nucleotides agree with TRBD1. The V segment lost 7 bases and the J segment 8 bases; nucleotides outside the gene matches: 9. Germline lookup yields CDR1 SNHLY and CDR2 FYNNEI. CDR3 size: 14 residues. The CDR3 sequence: CASTSAGGWEKLFF. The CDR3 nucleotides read TGTGCCAGCACCTCGGCAGGGGGCTGGGAAAAACTGTTTTTT.

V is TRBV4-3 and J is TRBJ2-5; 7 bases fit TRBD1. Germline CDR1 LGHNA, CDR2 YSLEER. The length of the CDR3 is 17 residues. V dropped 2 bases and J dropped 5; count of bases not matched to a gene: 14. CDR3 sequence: CASSQLTGSVKGETQYF. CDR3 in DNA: TGCGCCAGCAGCCAACTGACAGGGAGCGTAAAAGGGGAGACCCAGTACTTC.

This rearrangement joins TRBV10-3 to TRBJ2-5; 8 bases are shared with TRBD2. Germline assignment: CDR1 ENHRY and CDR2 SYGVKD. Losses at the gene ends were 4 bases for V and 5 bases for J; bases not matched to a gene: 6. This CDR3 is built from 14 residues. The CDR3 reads CAISAGTSRETQYF. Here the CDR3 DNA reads TGTGCCATCAGTGCCGGGACTAGTAGGGAGACCCAGTACTTC.

CDR3 sequence: CASGPGQGYEQYF. DNA of the CDR3: TGTGCCAGCGGACCGGGACAGGGCTACGAGCAGTACTTC. The V call is TRBV2, the J call TRBJ2-7, with 9 bases that match TRBD1. In germline, CDR1 is SNHLY, CDR2 FYNNEI. After removal of 8 bases from V and 3 bases from J, the junction contained 5 bases not matched to a gene. The CDR3 is 13 amino acids.

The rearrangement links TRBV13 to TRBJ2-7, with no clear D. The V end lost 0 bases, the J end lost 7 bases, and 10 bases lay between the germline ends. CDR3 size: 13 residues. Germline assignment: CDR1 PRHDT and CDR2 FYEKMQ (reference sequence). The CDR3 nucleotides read TGTGCCAGCAGCTTAGGCGGTCTTCGGGAGCAGTACTTC. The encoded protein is CASSLGGLREQYF.

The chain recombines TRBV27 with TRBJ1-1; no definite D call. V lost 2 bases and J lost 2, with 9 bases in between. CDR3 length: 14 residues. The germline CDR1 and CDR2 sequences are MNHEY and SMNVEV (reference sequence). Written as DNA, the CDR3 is TGTGCCAGCAGTTTACCCGGGAGTAACACTGAAGCTTTCTTT. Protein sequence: CASSLPGSNTEAFF.

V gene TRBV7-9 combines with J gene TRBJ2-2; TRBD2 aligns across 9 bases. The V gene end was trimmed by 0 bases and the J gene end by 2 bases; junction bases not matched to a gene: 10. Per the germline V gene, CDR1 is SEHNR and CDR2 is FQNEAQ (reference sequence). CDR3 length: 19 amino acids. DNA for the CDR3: TGTGCCAGCAGCTTAGCGGTCGGGGCTAGCGGGGTAAACACCGGGGAGCTGTTTTTT. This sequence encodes CASSLAVGASGVNTGELFF. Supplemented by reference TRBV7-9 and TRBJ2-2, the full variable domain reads DTGVSQNPRHKITKRGQNVTFRCDPISEHNRLYWYRQTLGQGPEFLTYFQNEAQLEKSRLLSDRFSAERPKGSFSTLEIQRTEQGDSAMYLCASSLAVGASGVNTGELFFGEGSRLTVL.

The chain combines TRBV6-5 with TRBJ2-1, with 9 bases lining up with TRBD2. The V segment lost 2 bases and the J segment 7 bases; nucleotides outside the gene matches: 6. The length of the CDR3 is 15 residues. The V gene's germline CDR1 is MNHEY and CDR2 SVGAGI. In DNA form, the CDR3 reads TGTGCCAGCAGTTACCCTAATAGCGGGGGTAATGAGCAGTTCTTC. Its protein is CASSYPNSGGNEQFF.

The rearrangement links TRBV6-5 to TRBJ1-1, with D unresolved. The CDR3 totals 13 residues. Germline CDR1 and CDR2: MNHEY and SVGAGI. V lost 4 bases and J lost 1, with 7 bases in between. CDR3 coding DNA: TGTGCCAGCAGTTCCACAGCGAACACTGAAGCTTTCTTT. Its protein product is CASSSTANTEAFF.

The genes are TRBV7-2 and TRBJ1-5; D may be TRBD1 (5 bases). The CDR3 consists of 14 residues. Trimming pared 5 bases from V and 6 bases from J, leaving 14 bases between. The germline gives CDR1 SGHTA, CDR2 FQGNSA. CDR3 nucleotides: TGTGCCAGCAGCCTAGATGGGGGGATTCAGCCCCAGCATTTT. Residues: CASSLDGGIQPQHF.

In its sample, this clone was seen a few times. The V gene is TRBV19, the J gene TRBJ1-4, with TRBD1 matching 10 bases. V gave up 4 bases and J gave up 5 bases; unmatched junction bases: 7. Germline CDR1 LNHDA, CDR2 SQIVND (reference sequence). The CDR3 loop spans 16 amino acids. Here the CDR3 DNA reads TGTGCCAGTAGTACCCCGACAGGGGGCACAAATGAAAAACTGTTTTTT. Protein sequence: CASSTPTGGTNEKLFF.

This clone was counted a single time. Written as DNA, the CDR3 is TGTGCCAGCAGCGTAGTTTTGACAGGGAAAAATACGCAGTATTTT. Its protein is CASSVVLTGKNTQYF. V is TRBV9 and J is TRBJ2-3; TRBD1 aligns across 7 bases. V dropped 0 bases and J dropped 7; count of bases not matched to a gene: 8. There are 15 residues in the CDR3. CDR1 and CDR2 (germline): SGDLS, YYNGEE. Full variable domain (rest looked up from reference TRBV9 and TRBJ2-3): DSGVTQTPKHLITATGQRVTLRCSPRSGDLSVYWYQQSLDQGLQFLIQYYNGEERAKGNILERFSAQQFPDLHSELNLSSLELGDSALYFCASSVVLTGKNTQYFGPGTRLTVL.

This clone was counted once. For the CDR3, the DNA is TGTGCCAGTAGGGGACTGATATCGGGGACCTACGAGCAGTACTTC. This codes for CASRGLISGTYEQYF. V is TRBV19 and J is TRBJ2-7; a possible D gene is TRBD2 (6 bases). There are 15 residues in the CDR3. Per germline, CDR1 LNHDA and CDR2 SQIVND (reference sequence). Between the trimmed V and J ends, which lost 6 bases and 2 bases, there was a span of 17 bases.

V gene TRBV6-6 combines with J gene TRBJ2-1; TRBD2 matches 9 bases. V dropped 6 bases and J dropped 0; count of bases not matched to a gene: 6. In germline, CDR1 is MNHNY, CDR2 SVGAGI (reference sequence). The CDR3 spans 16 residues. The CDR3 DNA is TGTGCCAGCAGACTAGCGGGTAGCAGCTCCTACAATGAGCAGTTCTTC. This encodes CASRLAGSSSYNEQFF.

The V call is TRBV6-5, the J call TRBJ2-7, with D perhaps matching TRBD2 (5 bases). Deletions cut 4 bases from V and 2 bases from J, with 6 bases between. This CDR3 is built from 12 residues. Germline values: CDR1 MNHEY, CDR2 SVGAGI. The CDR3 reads CASSFGTYEQYF. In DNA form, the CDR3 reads TGTGCCAGCAGTTTCGGGACCTACGAGCAGTACTTC.

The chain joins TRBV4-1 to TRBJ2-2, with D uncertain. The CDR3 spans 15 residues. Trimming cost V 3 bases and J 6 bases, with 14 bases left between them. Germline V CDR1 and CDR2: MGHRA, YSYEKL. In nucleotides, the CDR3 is TGCGCCAGCAGCCAGACGCTCCAGGTGGCCGGGGAGCTGTTTTTT. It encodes CASSQTLQVAGELFF.

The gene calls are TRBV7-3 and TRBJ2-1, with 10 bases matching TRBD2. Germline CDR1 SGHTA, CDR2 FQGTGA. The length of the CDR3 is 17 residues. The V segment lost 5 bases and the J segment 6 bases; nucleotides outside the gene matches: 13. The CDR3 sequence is CASSLFGLAGAGNEQFF. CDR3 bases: TGTGCCAGCAGCCTATTTGGGCTAGCGGGAGCTGGCAATGAGCAGTTCTTC.

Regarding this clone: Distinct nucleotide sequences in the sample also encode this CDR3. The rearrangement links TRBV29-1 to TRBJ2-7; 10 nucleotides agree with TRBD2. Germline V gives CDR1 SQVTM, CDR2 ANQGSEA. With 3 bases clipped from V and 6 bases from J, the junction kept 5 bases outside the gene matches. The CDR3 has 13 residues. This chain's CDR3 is CSVDSGRAGEQYF. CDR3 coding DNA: TGCAGCGTTGACAGCGGGAGGGCCGGCGAGCAGTACTTC.

The CDR3 region is CASSPTSGQGAYEQYF. CDR3 sequence (DNA): TGTGCCAGCTCACCTACATCGGGACAGGGAGCCTACGAGCAGTACTTC. The chain couples TRBV18 to TRBJ2-7; 9 bases fit TRBD1. Germline trimming cut 3 bases from V and 2 bases from J; bases unmatched to any gene: 8. CDR1 is KGHSH and CDR2 is LQKENI in the germline V gene. CDR3 size: 16 residues.

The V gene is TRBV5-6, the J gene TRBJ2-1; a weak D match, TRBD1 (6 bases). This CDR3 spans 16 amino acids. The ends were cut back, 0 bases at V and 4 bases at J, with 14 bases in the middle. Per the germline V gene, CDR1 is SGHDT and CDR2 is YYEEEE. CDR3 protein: CASSLGGQGPYNEQFF. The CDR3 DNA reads TGTGCCAGCAGCTTGGGGGGACAAGGACCATACAATGAGCAGTTCTTC.